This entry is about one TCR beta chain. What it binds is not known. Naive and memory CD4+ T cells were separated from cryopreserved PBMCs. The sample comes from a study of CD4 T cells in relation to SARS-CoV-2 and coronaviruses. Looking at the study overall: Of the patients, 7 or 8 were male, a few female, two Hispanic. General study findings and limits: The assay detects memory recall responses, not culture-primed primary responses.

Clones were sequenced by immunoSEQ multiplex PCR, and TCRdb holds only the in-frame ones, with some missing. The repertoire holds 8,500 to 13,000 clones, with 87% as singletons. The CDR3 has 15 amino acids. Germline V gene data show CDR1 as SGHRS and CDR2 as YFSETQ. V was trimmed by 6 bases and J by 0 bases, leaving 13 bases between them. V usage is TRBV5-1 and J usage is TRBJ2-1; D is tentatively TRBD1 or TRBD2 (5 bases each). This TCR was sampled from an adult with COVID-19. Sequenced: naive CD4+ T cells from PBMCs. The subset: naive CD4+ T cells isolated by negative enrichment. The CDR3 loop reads CASTTEGNSYNEQFF. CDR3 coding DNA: TGCGCCAGCACCACCGAGGGGAACTCCTACAATGAGCAGTTCTTC. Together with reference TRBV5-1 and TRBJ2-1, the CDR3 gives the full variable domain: KAGVTQTPRYLIKTRGQQVTLSCSPISGHRSVSWYQQTPGQGLQFLFEYFSETQRNKGNFPGRFSGRQFSNSRSEMNVSTLELGDSALYLCASTTEGNSYNEQFFGPGTRLTVL.